This TCR beta chain was obtained from a study of blood T cells in healthy people across ages. Study-level results: Researchers said unsorted PBMCs prevented a conclusive naive versus antigen-experienced comparison.

The length of the CDR3 is 15 residues. The germline V gene encodes CDR1 KGHDR and CDR2 SFDVKD. For the second PCR, which ran for 7 to 11 cycles, a sample-barcoded 5' primer and a J-beta primer mix were used. In TCRdb, the 5' RACE reads were re-called with MiXCR into one record per CDR3 protein. The sample consists of hundreds of thousands of distinct CDR3 sequences, approximately 30% of them appearing once. A few counts support this clonotype. Its specificity is unknown. This chain joins TRBV24-1 and TRBJ2-1; 9 nucleotides agree with TRBD2. The end of the DNA is better explained by TRBJ2-7, so the J call may be wrong. The sample taken for sequencing was blood. The TCR was taken from a woman of 80 years or more in good health. The DNA of the CDR3 is TGTGCCACCAGTTATAGCGGGGGCTCCTACAATGAGCAGTACTTC. Protein sequence: CATSYSGGSYNEQYF.